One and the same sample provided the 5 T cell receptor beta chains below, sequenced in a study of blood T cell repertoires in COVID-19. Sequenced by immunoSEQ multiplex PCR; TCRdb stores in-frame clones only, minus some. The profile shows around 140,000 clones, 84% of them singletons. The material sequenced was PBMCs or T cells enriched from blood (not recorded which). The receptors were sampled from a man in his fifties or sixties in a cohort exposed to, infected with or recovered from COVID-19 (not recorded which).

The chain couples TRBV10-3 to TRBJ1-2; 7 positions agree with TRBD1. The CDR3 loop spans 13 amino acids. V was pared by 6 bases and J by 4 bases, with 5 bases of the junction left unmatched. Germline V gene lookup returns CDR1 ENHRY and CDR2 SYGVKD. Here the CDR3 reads CAISRDRPYGYTF. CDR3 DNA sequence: TGTGCCATCAGCCGGGACAGACCCTATGGCTACACCTTC.

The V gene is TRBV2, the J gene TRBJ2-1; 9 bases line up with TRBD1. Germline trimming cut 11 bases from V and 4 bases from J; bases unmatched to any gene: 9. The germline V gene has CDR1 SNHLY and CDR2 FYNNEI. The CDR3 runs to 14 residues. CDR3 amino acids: CAFAPGQGYNEQFF. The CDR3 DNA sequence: TGTGCCTTTGCCCCGGGACAGGGTTACAATGAGCAGTTCTTC.

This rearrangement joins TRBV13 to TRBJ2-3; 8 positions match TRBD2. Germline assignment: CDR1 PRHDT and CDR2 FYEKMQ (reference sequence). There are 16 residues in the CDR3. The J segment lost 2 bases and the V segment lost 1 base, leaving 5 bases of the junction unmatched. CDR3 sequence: CASSLVLADITDTQYF. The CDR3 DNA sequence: TGTGCCAGCAGCTTAGTACTAGCGGACATCACAGATACGCAGTATTTT.

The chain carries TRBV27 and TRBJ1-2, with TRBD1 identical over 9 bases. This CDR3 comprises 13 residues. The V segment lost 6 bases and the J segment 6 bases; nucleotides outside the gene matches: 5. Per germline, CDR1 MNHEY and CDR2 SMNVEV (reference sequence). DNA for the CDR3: TGTGCCAGCAGCCCGGGACAGGGTCATGGCTACACCTTC. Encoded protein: CASSPGQGHGYTF.

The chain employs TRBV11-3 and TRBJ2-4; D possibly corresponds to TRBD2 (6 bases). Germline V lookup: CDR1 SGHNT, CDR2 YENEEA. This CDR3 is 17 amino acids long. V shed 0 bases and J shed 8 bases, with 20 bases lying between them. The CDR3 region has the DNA TGTGCCAGCAGCTTAGATAAAGTGGAGGGCGCGGTGCACATTCAGTACTTC. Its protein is CASSLDKVEGAVHIQYF.